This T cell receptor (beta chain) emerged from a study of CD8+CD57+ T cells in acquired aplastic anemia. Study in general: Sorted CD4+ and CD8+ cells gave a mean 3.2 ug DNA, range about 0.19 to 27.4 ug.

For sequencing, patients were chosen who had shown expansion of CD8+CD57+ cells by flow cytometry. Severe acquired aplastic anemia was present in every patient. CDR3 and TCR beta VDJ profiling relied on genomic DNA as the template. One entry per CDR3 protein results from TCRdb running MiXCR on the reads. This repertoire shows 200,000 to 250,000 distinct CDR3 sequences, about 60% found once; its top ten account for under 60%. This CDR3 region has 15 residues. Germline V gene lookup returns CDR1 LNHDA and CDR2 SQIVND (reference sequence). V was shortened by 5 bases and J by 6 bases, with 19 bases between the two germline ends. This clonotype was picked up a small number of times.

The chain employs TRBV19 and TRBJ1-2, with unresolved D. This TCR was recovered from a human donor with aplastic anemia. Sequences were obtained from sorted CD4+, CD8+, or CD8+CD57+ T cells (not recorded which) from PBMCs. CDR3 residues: CASSRAGQFFHGYTF. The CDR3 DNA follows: TGTGCCAGTAGTCGGGCAGGTCAATTTTTCCATGGCTACACCTTC. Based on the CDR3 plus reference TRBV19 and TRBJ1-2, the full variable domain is DGGITQSPKYLFRKEGQNVTLSCEQNLNHDAMYWYRQDPGQGLRLIYYSQIVNDFQKGDIAEGYSVSREKKESFPLTVTSAQKNPTAFYLCASSRAGQFFHGYTFGSGTRLTVV.